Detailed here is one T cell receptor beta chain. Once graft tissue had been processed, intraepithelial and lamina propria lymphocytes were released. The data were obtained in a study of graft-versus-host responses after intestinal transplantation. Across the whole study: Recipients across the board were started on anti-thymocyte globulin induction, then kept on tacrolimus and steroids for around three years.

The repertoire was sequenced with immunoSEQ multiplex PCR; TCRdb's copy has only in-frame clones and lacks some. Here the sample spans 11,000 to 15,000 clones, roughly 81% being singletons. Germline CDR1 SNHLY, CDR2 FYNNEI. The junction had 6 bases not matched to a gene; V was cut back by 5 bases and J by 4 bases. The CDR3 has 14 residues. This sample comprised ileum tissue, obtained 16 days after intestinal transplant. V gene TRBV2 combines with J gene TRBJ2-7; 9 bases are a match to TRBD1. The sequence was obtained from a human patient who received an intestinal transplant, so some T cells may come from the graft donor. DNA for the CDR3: TGTGCCAGCAGTACCGGGACAGGGAATTACGAGCAGTACTTC. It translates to CASSTGTGNYEQYF.